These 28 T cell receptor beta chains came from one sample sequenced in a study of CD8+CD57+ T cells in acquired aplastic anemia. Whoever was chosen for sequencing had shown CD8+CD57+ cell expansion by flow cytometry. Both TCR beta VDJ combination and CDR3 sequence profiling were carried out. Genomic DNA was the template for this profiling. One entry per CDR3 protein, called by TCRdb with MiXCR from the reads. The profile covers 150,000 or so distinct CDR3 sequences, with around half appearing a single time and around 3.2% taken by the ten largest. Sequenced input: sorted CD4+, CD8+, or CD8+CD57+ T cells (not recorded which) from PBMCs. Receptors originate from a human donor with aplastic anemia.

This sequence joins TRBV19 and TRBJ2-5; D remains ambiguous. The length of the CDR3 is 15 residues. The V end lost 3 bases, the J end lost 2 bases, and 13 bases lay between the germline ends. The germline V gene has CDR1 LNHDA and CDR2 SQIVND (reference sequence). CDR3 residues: CASSIYGRKQETQYF. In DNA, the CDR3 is TGTGCCAGTAGTATCTATGGCAGGAAGCAAGAGACCCAGTACTTC.

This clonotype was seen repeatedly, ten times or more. Written as DNA, the CDR3 is TGTGCCAGCAGACCGAGGGCTCCGAAAAACATTCAGTACTTC. It is translated as CASRPRAPKNIQYF. The J gene is TRBJ2-4, the V gene TRBV7-3; D is possibly TRBD2 (5 bases). Germline CDR1 is SGHTA and CDR2 is FQGTGA. V lost 6 bases to trimming and J lost 4 bases, with 13 bases between them. The CDR3 consists of 14 residues. Drawing the rest from reference TRBV7-3 and TRBJ2-4, the complete variable domain is GAGVSQTPSNKVTEKGKYVELRCDPISGHTALYWYRQSLGQGPEFLIYFQGTGAADDSGLPNDRFFAVRPEGSVSTLKIQRTERGDSAVYLCASRPRAPKNIQYFGAGTRLSVL.

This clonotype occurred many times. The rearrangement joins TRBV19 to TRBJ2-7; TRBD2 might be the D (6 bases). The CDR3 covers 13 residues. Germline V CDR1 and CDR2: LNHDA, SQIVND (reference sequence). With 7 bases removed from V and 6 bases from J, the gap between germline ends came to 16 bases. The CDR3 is CASMGTPGGEQYV. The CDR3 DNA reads TGTGCCAGTATGGGCACCCCCGGGGGCGAGCAGTACGTC.

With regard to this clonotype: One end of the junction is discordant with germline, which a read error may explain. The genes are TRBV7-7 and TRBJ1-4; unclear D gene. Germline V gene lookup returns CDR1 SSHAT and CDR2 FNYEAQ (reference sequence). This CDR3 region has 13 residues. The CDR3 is CASSLEVNEKLFF. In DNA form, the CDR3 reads TGTGCTAGCAGCTTAGAGGTTAATGAAAAACTGTTTTTT.

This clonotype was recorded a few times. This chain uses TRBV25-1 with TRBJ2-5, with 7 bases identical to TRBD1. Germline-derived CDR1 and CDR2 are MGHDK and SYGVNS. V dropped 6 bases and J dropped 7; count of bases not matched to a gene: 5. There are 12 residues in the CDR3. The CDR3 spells CASSRGLGTQYF. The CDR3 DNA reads TGTGCCAGCAGCAGGGGGTTGGGGACCCAGTACTTC.

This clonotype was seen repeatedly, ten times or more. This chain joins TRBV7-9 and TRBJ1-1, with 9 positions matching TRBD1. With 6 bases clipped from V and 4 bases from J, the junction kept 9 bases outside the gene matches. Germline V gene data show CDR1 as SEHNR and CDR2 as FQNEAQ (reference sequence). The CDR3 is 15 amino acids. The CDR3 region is CASRRTGDGVTEAFF. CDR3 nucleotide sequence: TGTGCCAGCAGGCGGACAGGGGATGGGGTCACTGAAGCTTTCTTT.

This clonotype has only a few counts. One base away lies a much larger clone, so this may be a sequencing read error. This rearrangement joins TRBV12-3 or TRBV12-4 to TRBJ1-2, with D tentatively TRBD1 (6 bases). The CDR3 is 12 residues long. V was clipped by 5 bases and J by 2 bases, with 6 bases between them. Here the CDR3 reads CASSGQNYGYTF. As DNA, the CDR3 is TGTGCCAGCAGTGGACAGAACTATGGCTACACCTTC.

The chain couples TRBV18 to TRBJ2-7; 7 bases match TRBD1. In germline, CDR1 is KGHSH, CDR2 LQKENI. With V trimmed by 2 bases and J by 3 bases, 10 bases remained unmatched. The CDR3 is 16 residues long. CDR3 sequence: CASSPSGQSSLYEQYF. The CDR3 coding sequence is TGTGCCAGCTCACCATCGGGACAGAGCTCTCTCTACGAGCAGTACTTC.

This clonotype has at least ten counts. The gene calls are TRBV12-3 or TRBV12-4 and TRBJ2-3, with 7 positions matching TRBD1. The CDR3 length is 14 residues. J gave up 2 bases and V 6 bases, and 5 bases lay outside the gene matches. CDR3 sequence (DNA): TGTGCCAGCAGCCTACAGGGGTACACAGATACGCAGTATTTT. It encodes CASSLQGYTDTQYF.

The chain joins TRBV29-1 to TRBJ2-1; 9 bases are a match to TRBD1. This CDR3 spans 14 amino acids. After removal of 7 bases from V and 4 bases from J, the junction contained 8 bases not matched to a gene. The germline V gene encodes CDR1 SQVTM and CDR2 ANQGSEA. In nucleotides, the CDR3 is TGCAGCGACCGGGACAGGGACCGTTACAATGAGCAGTTCTTC. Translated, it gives CSDRDRDRYNEQFF.

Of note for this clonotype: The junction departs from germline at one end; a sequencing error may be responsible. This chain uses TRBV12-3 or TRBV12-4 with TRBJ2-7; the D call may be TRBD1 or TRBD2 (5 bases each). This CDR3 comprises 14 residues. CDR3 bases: TGTGCCAGCGGTTTAGATCAGGGAGCCTACGAGCAGTACTTC. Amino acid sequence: CASGLDQGAYEQYF.

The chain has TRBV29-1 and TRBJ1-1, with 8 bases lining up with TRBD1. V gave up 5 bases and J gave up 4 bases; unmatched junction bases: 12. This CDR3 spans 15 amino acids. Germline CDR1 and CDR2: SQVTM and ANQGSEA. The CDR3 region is CSVTDRGRGGTEAFF. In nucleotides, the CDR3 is TGCAGCGTTACTGACAGGGGCAGGGGTGGCACTGAAGCTTTCTTT.

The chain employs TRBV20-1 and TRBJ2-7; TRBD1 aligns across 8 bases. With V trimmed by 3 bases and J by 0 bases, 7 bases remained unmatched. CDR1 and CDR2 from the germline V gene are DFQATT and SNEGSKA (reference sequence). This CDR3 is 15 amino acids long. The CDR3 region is CSARPGQAFSYEQYF. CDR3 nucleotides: TGCAGTGCTAGGCCGGGACAGGCGTTCTCCTACGAGCAGTACTTC.

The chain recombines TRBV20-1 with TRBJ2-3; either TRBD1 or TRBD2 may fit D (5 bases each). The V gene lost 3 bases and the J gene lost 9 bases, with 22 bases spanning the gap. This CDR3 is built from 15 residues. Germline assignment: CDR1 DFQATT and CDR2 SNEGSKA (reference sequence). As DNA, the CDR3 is TGCAGTGCTAGTTTAGGGACGGACGCTAGGAGGACGCAGTATTTT. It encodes CSASLGTDARRTQYF.

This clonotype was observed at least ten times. CDR3 bases: TGTGCCAGTACCATGGGGACAGGGGTAGGGATTAGAAATCAGCCCCAGCATTTT. The encoded protein is CASTMGTGVGIRNQPQHF. The V and J genes are TRBV19 and TRBJ1-5; 10 bases align to TRBD1. With 7 bases clipped from V and 4 bases from J, the junction kept 16 bases outside the gene matches. CDR1 is LNHDA, CDR2 SQIVND, per germline (reference sequence). This CDR3 region has 18 residues.

The CDR3 loop is CSVKGLSSGNEQFF. CDR3 in DNA: TGCAGCGTTAAGGGGTTGTCTAGCGGCAATGAGCAGTTCTTC. The chain is built from TRBV29-1 and TRBJ2-1, with 7 bases lining up with TRBD2. Germline assignment: CDR1 SQVTM and CDR2 ANQGSEA. Trimming took 5 bases from V and 6 from J; bases not matched to a gene: 10. CDR3 length: 14 residues.

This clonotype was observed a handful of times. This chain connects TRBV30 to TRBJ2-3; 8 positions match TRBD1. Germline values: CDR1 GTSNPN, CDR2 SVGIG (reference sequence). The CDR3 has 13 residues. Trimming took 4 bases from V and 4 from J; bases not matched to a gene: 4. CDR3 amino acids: CAWTRGQADTQYF. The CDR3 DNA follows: TGTGCCTGGACCAGGGGGCAGGCAGATACGCAGTATTTT.

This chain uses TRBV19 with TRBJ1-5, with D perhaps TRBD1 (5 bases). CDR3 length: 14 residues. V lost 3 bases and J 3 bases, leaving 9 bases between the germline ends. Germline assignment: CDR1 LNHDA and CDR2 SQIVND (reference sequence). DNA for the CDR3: TGTGCCAGTAGTATCGGGACGGCCAATCAGCCCCAGCATTTT. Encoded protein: CASSIGTANQPQHF.

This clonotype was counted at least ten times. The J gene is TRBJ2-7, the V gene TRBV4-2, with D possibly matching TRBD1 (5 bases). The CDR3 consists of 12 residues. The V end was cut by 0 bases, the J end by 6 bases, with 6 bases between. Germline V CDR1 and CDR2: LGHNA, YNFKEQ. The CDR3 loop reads CASSQEDTEQYF. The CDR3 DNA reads TGTGCCAGCAGCCAAGAGGACACCGAGCAGTACTTC.

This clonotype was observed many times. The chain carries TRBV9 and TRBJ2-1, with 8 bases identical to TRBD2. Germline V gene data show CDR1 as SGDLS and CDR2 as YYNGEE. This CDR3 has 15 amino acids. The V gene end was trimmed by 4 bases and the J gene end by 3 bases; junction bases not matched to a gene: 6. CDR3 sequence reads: CASSPVAGNYNEQFF. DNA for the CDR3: TGTGCCAGCAGCCCAGTAGCGGGAAACTACAATGAGCAGTTCTTC.

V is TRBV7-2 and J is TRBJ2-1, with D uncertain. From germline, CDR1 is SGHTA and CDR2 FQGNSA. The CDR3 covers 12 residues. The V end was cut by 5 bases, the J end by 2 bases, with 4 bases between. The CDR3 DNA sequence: TGTGCCAGCAGCAGAACCTACAATGAGCAGTTCTTC. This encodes CASSRTYNEQFF.

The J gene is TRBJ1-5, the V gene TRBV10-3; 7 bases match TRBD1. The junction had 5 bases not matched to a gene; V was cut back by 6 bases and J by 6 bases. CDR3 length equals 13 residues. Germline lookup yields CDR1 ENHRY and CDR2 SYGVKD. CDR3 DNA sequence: TGTGCCATCAGGAGACAGGGAGGTCAGCCCCAGCATTTT. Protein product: CAIRRQGGQPQHF.

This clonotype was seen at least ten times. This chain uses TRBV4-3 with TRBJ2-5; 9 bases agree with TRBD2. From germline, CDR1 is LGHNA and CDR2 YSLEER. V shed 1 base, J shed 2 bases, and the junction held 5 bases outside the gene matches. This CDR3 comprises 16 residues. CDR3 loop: CASSQGWLAGQETQYF. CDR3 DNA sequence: TGCGCCAGCAGCCAAGGGTGGCTAGCGGGGCAAGAGACCCAGTACTTC.

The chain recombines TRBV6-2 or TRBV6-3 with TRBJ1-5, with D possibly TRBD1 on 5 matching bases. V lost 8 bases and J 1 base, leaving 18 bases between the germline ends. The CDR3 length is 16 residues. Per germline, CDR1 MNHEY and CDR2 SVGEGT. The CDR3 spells CASPTLSGGSNQPQHF. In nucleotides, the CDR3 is TGTGCCAGCCCAACCCTTTCCGGGGGAAGCAATCAGCCCCAGCATTTT.

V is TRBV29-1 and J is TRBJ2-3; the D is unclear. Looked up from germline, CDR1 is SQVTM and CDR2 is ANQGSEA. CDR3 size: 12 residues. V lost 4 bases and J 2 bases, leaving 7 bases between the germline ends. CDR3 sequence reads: CSVGAYTDTQYF. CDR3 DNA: TGCAGCGTTGGGGCCTACACAGATACGCAGTATTTT.

CDR3 nucleotides: TGTGCCAGCAGCTTGGCCCGGTGGGCAGGTATTAACACTGAAGCTTTCTTT. Translation gives CASSLARWAGINTEAFF. The J gene is TRBJ1-1, the V gene TRBV5-4; D gene unclear. Germline assignment: CDR1 SGHNT and CDR2 YYREEE (reference sequence). The V gene lost 0 bases and the J gene lost 2 bases, with 17 bases spanning the gap. This CDR3 contains 17 residues.

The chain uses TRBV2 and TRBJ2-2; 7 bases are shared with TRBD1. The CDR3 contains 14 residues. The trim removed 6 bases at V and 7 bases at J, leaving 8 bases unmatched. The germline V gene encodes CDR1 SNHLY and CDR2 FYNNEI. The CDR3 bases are TGTGCCAGCAGATTGGGGCAGGGGGTCGGGGAGCTGTTTTTT. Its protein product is CASRLGQGVGELFF.

CDR3 protein: CSPGRQETQYF. CDR3 DNA: TGCAGCCCGGGACGGCAAGAGACCCAGTACTTC. The chain recombines TRBV20-1 with TRBJ2-5; tentatively, D is TRBD1 or TRBD2 (5 bases each). This CDR3 has 11 amino acids. Germline V gene sequence: CDR1 DFQATT, CDR2 SNEGSKA (reference sequence).